These 10 T cell receptor beta chains were all obtained from the same sample, sequenced in a study of cytomegalovirus exposure and HLA in healthy donors. In the PCR, 60 Vbeta and 13 Jbeta primers were used. Sequencing was performed with immunoSEQ multiplex PCR; in TCRdb, only in-frame clones are kept and a portion is missing. This table holds some 200,000 clones, roughly 80% found once. The specimen was PBMCs. The source is a man aged 45-65 years in good health and CMV-seronegative.

J is TRBJ2-5 and V is TRBV27; 7 bases are shared with TRBD2. CDR3 size: 14 residues. Looked up from germline, CDR1 is MNHEY and CDR2 is SMNVEV (reference sequence). Losses at the gene ends were 5 bases for V and 7 bases for J; bases not matched to a gene: 10. The CDR3 region is CASSPLGRDGTQYF. Written as DNA, the CDR3 is TGTGCCAGCAGTCCCCTTGGGAGGGACGGGACCCAGTACTTC.

The V call is TRBV5-4, the J call TRBJ1-2; no definite D call. Germline assignment: CDR1 SGHNT and CDR2 YYREEE (reference sequence). The V end lost 2 bases, the J end lost 4 bases, and 6 bases lay between the germline ends. This CDR3 comprises 12 residues. CDR3 loop: CASSLRLYGYTF. The CDR3 nucleotides read TGTGCCAGCAGCTTAAGACTCTATGGCTACACCTTC.

This chain joins TRBV25-1 and TRBJ1-6, with 7 bases aligning to TRBD1. Germline V gene sequence: CDR1 MGHDK, CDR2 SYGVNS. The CDR3 has 14 amino acids. Trimming at V came to 2 bases and at J to 11 bases, leaving 6 bases not matched to a gene. CDR3 sequence (DNA): TGTGCCAGCAGTGAAGAGGGGGCGGTAACACCCCTCCACTTT. Its translation: CASSEEGAVTPLHF.

On this clone itself: At one of its ends the junction is not consistent with the germline gene, which may arise from a read error. This sample includes further DNA sequences coding for the same CDR3. J is TRBJ1-6 and V is TRBV5-6; 7 bases line up with TRBD1. Germline lookup yields CDR1 SGHDT and CDR2 YYEEEE. This CDR3 spans 16 amino acids. CDR3 nucleotide sequence: TGTGCCAGCAGCCTTTTAGGGGGCTCCTATAATTCCCCCCTCCACTTT. Translated, it gives CASSLLGGSYNSPLHF.

This clone was counted only a few times. The same CDR3 arises from other DNA sequences in this sample as well. CDR3 sequence (DNA): TGTGCCAGCAGCGTGACCCATAGCGGGGGTCACGACAATGAGCAGTTCTTC. It yields the protein CASSVTHSGGHDNEQFF. This sequence joins TRBV9 and TRBJ2-1, with 9 bases aligning to TRBD2. Germline assignment: CDR1 SGDLS and CDR2 YYNGEE. The V gene end was trimmed by 2 bases and the J gene end by 5 bases; junction bases not matched to a gene: 11. This CDR3 contains 17 residues.

Remarks on this clone: Compared with germline, one end of the junction differs, possibly owing to a read error. The chain employs TRBV7-9 and TRBJ2-3, with a possible D match to TRBD2 (6 bases). The CDR3 totals 13 residues. CDR1 SEHNR and CDR2 FQNEAQ come from the germline V gene (reference sequence). The CDR3 bases are TGTTCCAGCAGCTTATGGGAGGCAGATACGCAGTATTTT. This sequence encodes CSSSLWEADTQYF.

The chain carries TRBV19 and TRBJ1-5; D may be TRBD1 (6 bases). The CDR3 totals 18 residues. Trimming removed 4 bases from V and 1 base from J, with 20 bases in between. The germline CDR1 and CDR2 sequences are LNHDA and SQIVND (reference sequence). Here the CDR3 reads CASSNPAQGGSSNQPQHF. Written as DNA, the CDR3 is TGTGCCAGTAGTAACCCCGCACAGGGCGGATCGAGCAATCAGCCCCAGCATTTT.

The V gene is TRBV6-5, the J gene TRBJ2-5; TRBD1 is a possible D gene (6 bases). This CDR3 is built from 14 residues. Trimming shortened V by 4 bases and J by 11 bases, and 20 bases separated the two germline ends. The germline V gene encodes CDR1 MNHEY and CDR2 SVGAGI. The DNA of the CDR3 is TGTGCCAGCAGTTCTACCCCGGGACATCTGGTGCAGTACTTC. Its translation: CASSSTPGHLVQYF.

This chain connects TRBV5-1 to TRBJ1-1, with 7 bases that match TRBD1. This CDR3 has 13 amino acids. CDR1 is SGHRS and CDR2 is YFSETQ in the germline V gene. V shed 4 bases, J shed 5 bases, and the junction held 5 bases outside the gene matches. The CDR3 loop reads CASSVSRGTEAFF. CDR3 in DNA: TGCGCCAGCAGCGTCTCCAGGGGGACTGAAGCTTTCTTT. The entire variable domain, with the rest obtained from reference TRBV5-1 and TRBJ1-1, is as follows: KAGVTQTPRYLIKTRGQQVTLSCSPISGHRSVSWYQQTPGQGLQFLFEYFSETQRNKGNFPGRFSGRQFSNSRSEMNVSTLELGDSALYLCASSVSRGTEAFFGQGTRLTVV.

The V gene is TRBV29-1, the J gene TRBJ2-7; TRBD2 might be the D (6 bases). Germline values: CDR1 SQVTM, CDR2 ANQGSEA. This CDR3 is built from 11 residues. Deletions cut 2 bases from V and 8 bases from J, with 10 bases between. In nucleotides, the CDR3 is TGCAGCGTTGAAATCGGGGGACAGCAGTACTTC. This encodes CSVEIGGQQYF.